The sequence of this T cell receptor beta chain was determined in a study of T cells expressing NK-cell markers. Study context: Sorted CD3+CD56+NKG2C+, CD3+CD56+NKG2C- and CD3+CD56-NKG2C+ T-cell subsets were beta-chain profiled. The eight sequenced donors comprised seven who were HCMV-seropositive and one who was seronegative.

TCRdb re-called the 5' RACE reads; every CDR3 protein appears as one record, without DNA. The record lists about 260,000 distinct CDR3 sequences, of which the ten most abundant hold around 0.42%. This CDR3 contains 12 residues. Germline loops: CDR1 DFQATT, CDR2 SNEGSKA (reference sequence). This receptor was identified in a man between 18 and 35 years old in good health. This chain joins TRBV20-1 and TRBJ2-1; TCRdb proposes TRBD1, but this gene call is untestable without DNA. Sequencing was carried out using blood T cells: a sorted CD56 or NKG2C T cell subset, CD4+ or CD8+ T cells, or bulk PBMC T cells (not recorded which). Here the CDR3 reads CSAREGGGEQFF.